Below, 17 T cell receptor beta chains from the same sample are listed, as sequenced in a study of cytomegalovirus exposure and HLA in healthy donors. PCR primers comprised 60 Vbeta and 13 Jbeta primers. TCRdb's copy holds only in-frame clones and misses some; the assay was immunoSEQ multiplex PCR. The table for this sample gives about 25,000 clones. Sequenced material: PBMCs. These receptors originate from a male donor in good health and CMV-seropositive.

The rearrangement links TRBV18 to TRBJ1-1; the match to TRBD1 covers 7 bases. This CDR3 contains 15 residues. The J segment lost 6 bases and the V segment lost 6 bases, leaving 13 bases of the junction unmatched. Germline V CDR1 and CDR2: KGHSH, LQKENI. The CDR3 coding sequence is TGTGCCAGCTCTCGCGGACAGGATAGGAGGTCTGAAGCTTTCTTT. This gives the protein CASSRGQDRRSEAFF.

The V and J genes are TRBV19 and TRBJ1-5, with D possibly TRBD1 on 6 matching bases. Germline V gene sequence: CDR1 LNHDA, CDR2 SQIVND (reference sequence). The CDR3 length is 15 residues. V was cut by 3 bases and J by 0 bases, with 9 bases left in between. The CDR3 reads CASSITGYSNQPQHF. CDR3 coding DNA: TGTGCCAGTAGTATTACAGGGTATAGCAATCAGCCCCAGCATTTT.

The chain employs TRBV7-9 and TRBJ1-2; D is undetermined. CDR3 length: 16 amino acids. Germline CDR1 SEHNR, CDR2 FQNEAQ (reference sequence). Trimming took 4 bases from V and 0 from J, leaving 15 bases between them. Here the CDR3 reads CASSSSSVAANYGYTF. The CDR3 nucleotides are TGTGCCAGCAGCTCCTCTTCTGTAGCAGCTAACTATGGCTACACCTTC.

The chain is built from TRBV13 and TRBJ1-1; maybe TRBD1 (5 bases). Germline V CDR1 and CDR2: PRHDT, FYEKMQ (reference sequence). With 4 bases removed from V and 4 bases from J, the gap between germline ends came to 13 bases. There are 14 residues in the CDR3. The CDR3 bases are TGTGCCAGCAGCTCTCAGGGATCGGGCACTGAAGCTTTCTTT. As protein: CASSSQGSGTEAFF. The full variable domain, completed using reference TRBV13 and TRBJ1-1, is AAGVIQSPRHLIKEKRETATLKCYPIPRHDTVYWYQQGPGQDPQFLISFYEKMQSDKGSIPDRFSAQQFSDYHSELNMSSLELGDSALYFCASSSQGSGTEAFFGQGTRLTVV.

The V and J genes are TRBV28 and TRBJ1-1; D not certain. Germline V gene sequence: CDR1 MDHEN, CDR2 SYDVKM. The CDR3 spans 14 residues. Trimming left V 2 bases short and J 2 bases short, with 9 bases between. The CDR3 loop is CASSLNGVNTEAFF. Here the CDR3 DNA reads TGTGCCAGCAGTTTAAATGGAGTAAACACTGAAGCTTTCTTT.

V and J are TRBV18 and TRBJ2-5; D ambiguous. The germline V and J ends were trimmed by 0 bases and 1 base, with 12 bases remaining between them. This CDR3 has 16 amino acids. The V gene's germline CDR1 is KGHSH and CDR2 LQKENI. The CDR3 reads CASSPPNSLFQETQYF. CDR3 nucleotides: TGTGCCAGCTCACCACCTAACAGTCTTTTCCAAGAGACCCAGTACTTC.

Written as DNA, the CDR3 is TGCGCCAGCAGCTTTGACGACGGGAACGCAGGGCTGTTTTTT. Its translation: CASSFDDGNAGLFF. The rearrangement links TRBV5-1 to TRBJ2-2, with D possibly TRBD2 on 5 matching bases. CDR1 is SGHRS and CDR2 is YFSETQ in the germline V gene. Trimming removed 2 bases from V and 13 bases from J, with 18 bases in between. The CDR3 contains 14 residues. Drawing the rest from reference TRBV5-1 and TRBJ2-2, the complete variable domain is KAGVTQTPRYLIKTRGQQVTLSCSPISGHRSVSWYQQTPGQGLQFLFEYFSETQRNKGNFPGRFSGRQFSNSRSEMNVSTLELGDSALYLCASSFDDGNAGLFFGEGSRLTVL.

The chain joins TRBV5-6 to TRBJ2-7, with D perhaps matching TRBD2 (6 bases). Trimming left V 4 bases short and J 0 bases short, with 14 bases between. In germline, CDR1 is SGHDT, CDR2 YYEEEE. The CDR3 totals 15 residues. The CDR3 protein is CASSVGGASSYEQYF. DNA of the CDR3: TGTGCCAGCAGCGTCGGAGGGGCCAGCTCCTACGAGCAGTACTTC. Full variable domain (rest looked up from reference TRBV5-6 and TRBJ2-7): DAGVTQSPTHLIKTRGQQVTLRCSPKSGHDTVSWYQQALGQGPQFIFQYYEEEERQRGNFPDRFSGHQFPNYSSELNVNALLLGDSALYLCASSVGGASSYEQYFGPGTRLTVT.

This chain's CDR3 is CASSEGRTGGFQPQHF. The DNA for the CDR3 is TGTGCCAGCAGTGAAGGCCGGACAGGGGGCTTTCAGCCCCAGCATTTT. The genes are TRBV6-1 and TRBJ1-5, with 11 bases aligning to TRBD1. Looked up from germline, CDR1 is MNHNS and CDR2 is SASEGT. The ends lost 1 base at V and 6 bases at J; junction bases unmatched: 5. The CDR3 length is 16 residues.

The chain has TRBV28 and TRBJ1-2; TRBD1 agrees at 7 bases. V gave up 4 bases and J gave up 0 bases; unmatched junction bases: 5. From germline, CDR1 is MDHEN and CDR2 SYDVKM. The length of the CDR3 is 15 residues. The CDR3 region is CASSSPRGPNYGYTF. The CDR3 nucleotides are TGTGCCAGCAGTTCACCTAGGGGGCCTAACTATGGCTACACCTTC.

The rearrangement joins TRBV6-5 to TRBJ2-6, with 8 bases fitting TRBD1. Germline V gene data show CDR1 as MNHEY and CDR2 as SVGAGI. Trimming at V came to 4 bases and at J to 4 bases, leaving 6 bases not matched to a gene. The CDR3 extends over 16 amino acids. The CDR3 DNA reads as TGTGCCAGCAGTTCCTCGGACAGGGCGGGGGCCAACGTCCTGACTTTC. Amino acids: CASSSSDRAGANVLTF.

The gene calls are TRBV5-1 and TRBJ1-2; D not resolved. CDR1 is SGHRS, CDR2 YFSETQ, per germline. CDR3 length: 15 residues. V was shortened by 0 bases and J by 6 bases, with 15 bases between the two germline ends. This CDR3 reads CASSLEDQVRDGYTF. CDR3 DNA sequence: TGCGCCAGCAGCTTGGAGGACCAGGTGAGGGATGGCTACACCTTC.

CDR3 nucleotides: TGTGCCAGCAGTTACTCGTCCAGGTTTGGCACTGAAGCTTTCTTT. Its protein product is CASSYSSRFGTEAFF. J is TRBJ1-1 and V is TRBV6-5; D remains ambiguous. Trimming took 0 bases from V and 4 from J, leaving 12 bases between them. The CDR3 covers 15 residues. CDR1 is MNHEY, CDR2 SVGAGI, per germline.

The V call is TRBV6-5, the J call TRBJ1-4; tentatively, D is TRBD1 (6 bases). V lost 0 bases, J lost 8 bases, and 16 bases lay in between. There are 16 residues in the CDR3. The germline CDR1 and CDR2 sequences are MNHEY and SVGAGI. Here the CDR3 DNA reads TGTGCCAGCAGTTACTCCACAGGGAGGGGTAGGGAAAAACTGTTTTTT. This translates into CASSYSTGRGREKLFF.

The chain couples TRBV7-6 to TRBJ1-2; D gene uncertain. The CDR3 covers 15 residues. Germline CDR1 reads SGHVS; CDR2 reads FNYEAQ. V was cut by 0 bases and J by 3 bases, with 11 bases left in between. The CDR3 DNA reads as TGTGCCAGCAGCTTAGCGGGTGGGCGAGACTATGGCTACACCTTC. This encodes CASSLAGGRDYGYTF.

This chain links TRBV14 with TRBJ2-5; TRBD2 matches 7 bases. Germline CDR1 and CDR2: SGHDN and FVKESK. Trimming at V came to 4 bases and at J to 2 bases, leaving 4 bases not matched to a gene. This CDR3 has 14 residues. CDR3 residues: CASSLRAGQETQYF. The CDR3 DNA reads as TGTGCCAGCAGCCTTCGAGCGGGGCAAGAGACCCAGTACTTC.

The V and J genes are TRBV6-1 and TRBJ2-1, with D unresolved. CDR1 and CDR2 (germline): MNHNS, SASEGT. V dropped 8 bases and J dropped 4 bases, with 12 bases sitting between them. The CDR3 is 13 residues long. CDR3 protein: CASEAVDYNEQFF. CDR3 nucleotide sequence: TGTGCCAGCGAGGCCGTGGATTACAATGAGCAGTTCTTC.